A single TCR beta chain is shown here with its context. Its cognate antigen is unknown. This specimen comes from a study of cytomegalovirus exposure and HLA in healthy donors. Findings and limits, study-wide: Published work reported that the classifier diagnosed cytomegalovirus status with high specificity and sensitivity.

The CDR3 has 13 residues. V dropped 4 bases and J dropped 2 bases, with 8 bases sitting between them. CDR1 is SGHDN and CDR2 is FVKESK in the germline V gene. Primers included in the PCR were 60 Vbeta and 13 Jbeta primers. Clones were sequenced by immunoSEQ multiplex PCR, and TCRdb holds only the in-frame ones, with some missing. Of about 140,000 clones in the sample, about four fifths were seen once. The sequence was collected from a female donor in good health and CMV-seronegative. Sequencing was done on a sample of PBMCs. The chain employs TRBV14 and TRBJ2-5; perhaps TRBD1 as D (5 bases). CDR3 sequence (DNA): TGTGCCAGCAGCCCCAGGGTACAAGAGACCCAGTACTTC. Translation: CASSPRVQETQYF.